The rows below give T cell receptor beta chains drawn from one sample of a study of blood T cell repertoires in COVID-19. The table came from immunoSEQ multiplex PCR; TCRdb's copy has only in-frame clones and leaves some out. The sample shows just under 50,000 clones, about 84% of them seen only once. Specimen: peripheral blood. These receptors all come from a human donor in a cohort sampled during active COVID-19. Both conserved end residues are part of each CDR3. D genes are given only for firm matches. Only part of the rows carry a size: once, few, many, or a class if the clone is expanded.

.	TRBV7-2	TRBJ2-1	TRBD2	TGTGCCAGCAGCCCTATTCCTCTAGCGGGAGCTAATGAGCAGTTCTTC	CASSPIPLAGANEQFF
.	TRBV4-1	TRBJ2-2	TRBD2	TGCGCCAGCAGCCAAGTTCTCGGGGGGACCCGAACCGGGGAGCTGTTTTTT	CASSQVLGGTRTGELFF
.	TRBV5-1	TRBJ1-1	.	TGCGCCAGCAGCTTGTCTCAGGGCTCCAATCCCGAAGCTTTCTTT	CASSLSQGSNPEAFF
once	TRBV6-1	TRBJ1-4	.	TGTGCCAGCAGTGAACGGGGATGGGCTAATGAAAAACTGTTTTTT	CASSERGWANEKLFF
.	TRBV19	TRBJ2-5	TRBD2	TGTGCCAGTAGCCGCGCTAGCGGGAGTGAGACCCAGTACTTC	CASSRASGSETQYF
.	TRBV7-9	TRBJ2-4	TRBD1	TGTGCCAGCAGCTTAGCGGTTGGACAGGGTTCGGTTGGCAAAAACATTCAGTACTTC	CASSLAVGQGSVGKNIQYF
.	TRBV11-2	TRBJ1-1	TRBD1	TGTGCCAGCAGCTTAGCTACCGCAGACAGGGACACTGAAGCTTTCTTT	CASSLATADRDTEAFF
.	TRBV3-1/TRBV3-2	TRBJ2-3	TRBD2	TGTGCCAGCAGCCAAACTGCGGGAGTATCAGATACGCAGTATTTT	CASSQTAGVSDTQYF
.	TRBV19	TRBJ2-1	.	TGTGCCAGTAAGGCGGCGTCAGAATACAATGAGCAGTTCTTC	CASKAASEYNEQFF
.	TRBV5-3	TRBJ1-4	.	TGTGCCAGAAGCTTCCCCGGTCAGGGGTTATATCGTGAAAAACTGTTTTTT	CARSFPGQGLYREKLFF
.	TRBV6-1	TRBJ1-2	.	TGTGCCAGCAGTGAAGGAGCACAGCAAACTAACTATGGCTACACCTTC	CASSEGAQQTNYGYTF
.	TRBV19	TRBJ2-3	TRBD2	TGTGCCAGTAGTGCTCTAGCGGGGGGGCTTAAGGGTACGCAGTATTTT	CASSALAGGLKGTQYF
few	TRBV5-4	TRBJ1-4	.	TGTGCCAGCAGCTTGGCGCCAATAAGGAGTGAAAAACTGTTTTTT	CASSLAPIRSEKLFF
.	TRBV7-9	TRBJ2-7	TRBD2	TGTGCCAGCAGCTTAGCGGGTAGCGGGAGGGCCCCCTACGAGCAGTACTTC	CASSLAGSGRAPYEQYF
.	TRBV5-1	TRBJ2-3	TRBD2	TGCGCCAGCAGCTTGGAGCTAGCGGGAGGCCTCCTAACAGATACGCAGTATTTT	CASSLELAGGLLTDTQYF
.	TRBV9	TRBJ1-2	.	TGTGCCAGCAGCCCCTATGGGGGGGGTTATGGCTACACCTTC	CASSPYGGGYGYTF
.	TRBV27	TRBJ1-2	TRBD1	TGTGCCAGCAGTTTGGGACAGTACTATGGCTACACCTTC	CASSLGQYYGYTF
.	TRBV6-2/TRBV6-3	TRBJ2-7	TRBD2	TGTGCCAGCAGCCAACCGGGACTAGCGGGAGACGTGCAGTACTTC	CASSQPGLAGDVQYF
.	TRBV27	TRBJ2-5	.	TGTGCCAGCAGTTCCCAGATTTCGGAGACCCAGTACTTC	CASSSQISETQYF
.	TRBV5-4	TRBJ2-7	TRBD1	TGTGCCAGCAGCCGTTCCGGGACAGGGAGCTACGAGCAGTACTTC	CASSRSGTGSYEQYF